The 6 T cell receptor beta chains below were found in one sample sequenced in a study of kidney transplant recipient with SARS-CoV-2 infection. In TCRdb, the reads were re-called with MiXCR into one record per CDR3 protein. The table has under 250,000 distinct CDR3 sequences, 25% to 30% seen once. Source: a blood sample, taken at baseline and on roughly day 120 from a kidney transplant recipient. All receptors come from a male patient aged 25 to 39 who had COVID-19 and was a kidney transplant recipient. Among the T cells, some may be from the graft donor.

As to this clonotype: A much bigger clone sits one base away, suggesting this may be a read error. The chain has TRBV20-1 and TRBJ1-6; 9 bases align to TRBD1. Germline CDR1 DFQATT, CDR2 SNEGSKA (reference sequence). The CDR3 has 14 amino acids. The CDR3 DNA reads as TGCGGTGCCGGGACAGGGTCAGGGGGATCACCCCTCCACTTT. Translating gives CGAGTGSGGSPLHF.

As for this clonotype: The conserved phenylalanine or tryptophan normally closing the CDR3 is absent here, so this likely arose from a read error. Because the CDR3's place on the DNA is in doubt, the DNA is left out and the CDR3 is given as listed by TCRdb. The V gene is TRBV11-3, the J gene TRBJ1-1; the D call TRBD1 from the table was never checked on the DNA. The CDR3 numbers 12 amino acids, ends counted. Per the germline V gene, CDR1 is SGHNT and CDR2 is YENEEA. This CDR3 reads CASSPVQVEAVC.

This clonotype has at least ten counts. The chain combines TRBV11-1 with TRBJ1-2; D unresolved. Per germline, CDR1 SGHAT and CDR2 FQDESV (reference sequence). The V end lost 5 bases, the J end lost 4 bases, and 23 bases lay between the germline ends. This CDR3 comprises 17 residues. The CDR3 DNA follows: TGTGCCAGCAGCGGAAGTATTAAGGCTGGAAAGACCTATGGCTACACCTTC. Its protein is CASSGSIKAGKTYGYTF.

At least ten counts were recorded for this clonotype. V and J are TRBV5-1 and TRBJ1-2, with D uncertain. V lost 7 bases, J lost 4 bases, and 23 bases lay in between. The CDR3 sequence is 16 residues long. Germline V lookup: CDR1 SGHRS, CDR2 YFSETQ. In DNA form, the CDR3 reads TGCGCCAGCTTTTTTCAATCGGTTCGAAAGACCTATGGCTACACCTTC. It encodes CASFFQSVRKTYGYTF.

This clonotype was observed many times. The genes are TRBV21-1 and TRBJ2-3. TRBV21-1 is assigned pseudogene status. The CDR3 length is 17 residues. CDR3 in amino acids: CASRTGIATVMQDTQYF. In DNA form, the CDR3 reads TGTGCCAGCAGGACTGGAATAGCTACAGTCATGCAAGATACGCAGTATTTT.

This clonotype was counted many times. The chain has TRBV24-1 and TRBJ1-5; D is unclear. The CDR3 is made up of 12 amino acids. Trimming shortened V by 2 bases and J by 4 bases, and 2 bases separated the two germline ends. The V gene's germline CDR1 is KGHDR and CDR2 SFDVKD. The CDR3 nucleotides read TGTGCCACCAGTGATTCTAATCAGCCCCAGCATTTT. Encoded protein: CATSDSNQPQHF.